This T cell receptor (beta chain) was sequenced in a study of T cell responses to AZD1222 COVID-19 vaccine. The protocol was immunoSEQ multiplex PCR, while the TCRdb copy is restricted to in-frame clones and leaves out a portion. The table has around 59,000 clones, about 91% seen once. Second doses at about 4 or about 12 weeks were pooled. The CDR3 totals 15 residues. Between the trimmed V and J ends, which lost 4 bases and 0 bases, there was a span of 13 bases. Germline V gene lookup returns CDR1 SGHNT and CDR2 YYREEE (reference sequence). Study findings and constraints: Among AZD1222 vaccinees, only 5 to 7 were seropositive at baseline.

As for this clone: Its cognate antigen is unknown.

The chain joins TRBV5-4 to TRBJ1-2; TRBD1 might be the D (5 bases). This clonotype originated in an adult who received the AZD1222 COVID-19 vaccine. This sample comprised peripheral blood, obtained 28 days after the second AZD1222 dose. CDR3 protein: CASSQTVFTNYGYTF. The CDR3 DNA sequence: TGTGCCAGCAGCCAGACAGTTTTCACTAACTATGGCTACACCTTC.